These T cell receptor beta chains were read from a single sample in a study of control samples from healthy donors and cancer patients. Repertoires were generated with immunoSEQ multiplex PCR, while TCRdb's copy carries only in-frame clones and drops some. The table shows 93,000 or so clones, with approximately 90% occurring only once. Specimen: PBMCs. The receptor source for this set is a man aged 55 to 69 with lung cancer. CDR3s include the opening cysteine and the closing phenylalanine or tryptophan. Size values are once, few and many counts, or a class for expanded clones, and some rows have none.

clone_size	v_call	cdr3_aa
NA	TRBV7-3	CASSQTGDRTNEQFF
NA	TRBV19	CASSPLQGSSGNTIYF
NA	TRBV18	CASSPRSAYGGQETQYF
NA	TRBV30	CAWSVTSYTGELFF
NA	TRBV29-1	CSVIDSSGANVLTF
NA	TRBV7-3	CASSFRGLPTDTQYF
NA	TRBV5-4	CASSGGAHGYTF
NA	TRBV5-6	CASSLWTEQFF
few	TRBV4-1	CASSQDPSGGALSYNEQFF
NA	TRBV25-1	CASSLGGFGSYEQYF
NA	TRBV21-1	CASSDGGHAKYQPQHF
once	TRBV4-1	CASSQVEAPGQPQHF
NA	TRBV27	CASSLSGPSRGYSNQPQHF
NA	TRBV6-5	CASSLQGFTSEAFF
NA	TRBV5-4	CASSWPGTGIDEQFF
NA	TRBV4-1	CASSRTADRGLTEAFF
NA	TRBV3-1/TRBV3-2	CASSQDDRGLVDGYTF
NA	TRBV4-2	CASSQGTGGADTQYF
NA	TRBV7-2	CASSLGGGRKNIQYF
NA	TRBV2	CASSEHDLSTDTQYF
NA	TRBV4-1	CASSHPDRGHYNEQFF
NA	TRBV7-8	CASSFEGAGSPLHF
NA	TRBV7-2	CASSPPGQGIPVYGYTF
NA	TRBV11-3	CASSLARGTEAFF
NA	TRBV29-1	CSVEKVLQGTEAFF
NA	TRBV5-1	CASQGTNTGELFF
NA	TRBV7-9	CASSLTGYSPGELFF
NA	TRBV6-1	CASSEETHEQFF
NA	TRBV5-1	CASRGTATNEKLFF
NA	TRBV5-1	CASSPGRTGWNEKLFF
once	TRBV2	CASRVMTGGADSEQFF
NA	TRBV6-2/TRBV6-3	CASSYSARGRGNTEAFF
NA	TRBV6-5	CASRVGGAGTDTQYF
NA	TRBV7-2	CASSLVASRTGSNYGYTF
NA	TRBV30	CAWSRHLDTEAFF
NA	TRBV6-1	CASSEQGAAGELFF
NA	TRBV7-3	CASSSLPGSITEAFF
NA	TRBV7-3	CASSLSGNQPQHF
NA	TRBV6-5	CATQLSGLNEQFF
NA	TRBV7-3	CASSLIGQATDTQYF
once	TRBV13	CASSLSRGGKETQYF
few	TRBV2	CASSKGGASNQPQHF
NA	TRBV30	CAWSAGGQGERETQYF
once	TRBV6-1	CASSELGGQPNQPQHF
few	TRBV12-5	CASGLVETWTHRENTEAFF
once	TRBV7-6	CASSLGVGGQGGISEAFF
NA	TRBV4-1	CASSQPGTGYEQYF
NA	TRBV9	CASSVGLSGNTIYF
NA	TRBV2	CASRRFLPPSGELFF
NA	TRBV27	CASSPTANLNSPLHF
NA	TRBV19	CASSIVGAGSNTEAFF
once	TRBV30	CAWAGAGTEAFF
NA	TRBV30	CAWSDSQGQPQHF
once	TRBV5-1	CASSLDPASDSPLHF
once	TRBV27	CASRGTGALNTEAFF
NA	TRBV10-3	CAISWALTSGNTIYF
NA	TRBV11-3	CASSIGLAGESGELFF
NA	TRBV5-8	CASSDMTALYYNEQFF
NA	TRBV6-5	CASRSRSSGLAEAFF
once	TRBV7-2	CASSLGQLETQYF